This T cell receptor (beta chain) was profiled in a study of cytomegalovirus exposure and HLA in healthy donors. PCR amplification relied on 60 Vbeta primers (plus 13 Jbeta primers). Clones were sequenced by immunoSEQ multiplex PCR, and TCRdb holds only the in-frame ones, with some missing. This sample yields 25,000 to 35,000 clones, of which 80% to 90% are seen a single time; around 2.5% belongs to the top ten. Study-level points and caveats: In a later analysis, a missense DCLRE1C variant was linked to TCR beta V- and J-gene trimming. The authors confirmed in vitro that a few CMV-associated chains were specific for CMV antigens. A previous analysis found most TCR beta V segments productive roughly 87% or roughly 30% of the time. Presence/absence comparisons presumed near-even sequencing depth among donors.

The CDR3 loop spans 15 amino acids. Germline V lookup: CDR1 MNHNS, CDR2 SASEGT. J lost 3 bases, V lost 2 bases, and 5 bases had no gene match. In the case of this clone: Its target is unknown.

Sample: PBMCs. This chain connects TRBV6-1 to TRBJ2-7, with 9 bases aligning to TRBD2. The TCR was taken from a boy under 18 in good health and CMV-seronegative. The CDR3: CASSENVAGVYEQYF. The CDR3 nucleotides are TGTGCCAGCAGTGAAAATGTAGCGGGGGTCTACGAGCAGTACTTC.